A single sample gave rise to the 27 T cell receptor beta chains below, sequenced in a study of blood T cell repertoires in COVID-19. The assay was immunoSEQ multiplex PCR, and TCRdb's table has in-frame clones only and misses some. The sample holds 150,000 to 180,000 clones, about 90% seen once. The sequencing sample was made of peripheral blood. These receptors all stem from a middle-aged man with acute or convalescent COVID-19.

This sequence joins TRBV28 and TRBJ2-2; possible D gene TRBD1, 5 bases. The germline V and J ends were trimmed by 6 bases and 0 bases, with 11 bases remaining between them. Germline V gives CDR1 MDHEN, CDR2 SYDVKM. This CDR3 contains 15 residues. CDR3 nucleotides: TGTGCCAGCAGGGAGCAGGGCTCGAACACCGGGGAGCTGTTTTTT. Translation: CASREQGSNTGELFF.

This chain uses TRBV24-1 with TRBJ1-1, with D perhaps matching TRBD1 (5 bases). The CDR3 spans 15 residues. Trimming stripped 7 bases from V and 0 bases from J, with 14 bases between. CDR1 and CDR2 from the germline V gene are KGHDR and SFDVKD. The CDR3 reads CATRSGGTVNTEAFF. The CDR3 coding sequence is TGTGCCACCAGATCTGGGGGGACGGTGAACACTGAAGCTTTCTTT.

V gene TRBV4-1 combines with J gene TRBJ1-5; TRBD1 agrees at 7 bases. CDR1 is MGHRA, CDR2 YSYEKL, per germline. Trimming removed 3 bases from V and 6 bases from J; junction bases left unmatched: 8. The CDR3 is 15 residues long. The CDR3 reads CASSQKEGALQPQHF. The CDR3 DNA is TGCGCCAGCAGCCAGAAAGAGGGGGCTCTTCAGCCCCAGCATTTT.

The rearrangement joins TRBV6-6 to TRBJ2-7, with D tentatively TRBD2 (6 bases). Germline CDR1 reads MNHNY; CDR2 reads SVGAGI (reference sequence). CDR3 size: 13 residues. V lost 5 bases to trimming and J lost 4 bases, with 12 bases between them. The CDR3 spells CASSPLGGYEQYV. DNA of the CDR3: TGTGCCAGCAGTCCATTAGGAGGGTACGAGCAGTACGTC.

The V and J genes are TRBV2 and TRBJ2-1; the D gene is possibly TRBD1 (5 bases). This CDR3 has 15 residues. Germline loops: CDR1 SNHLY, CDR2 FYNNEI. The V and J ends lost 7 bases and 6 bases respectively, with 19 bases between them. The CDR3 reads CASTREVTSVNEQFF. The CDR3 DNA reads TGTGCCAGCACCAGGGAAGTAACGTCGGTCAATGAGCAGTTCTTC.

This rearrangement joins TRBV11-2 to TRBJ2-7, with a weak D call TRBD2 (5 bases). The CDR3 runs 16 residues. Trimming removed 5 bases at V and 3 bases at J, with 20 bases between. CDR1 is SGHAT, CDR2 FQNNGV, per germline. As DNA, the CDR3 is TGTGCCAGCAGCGCCGTGGGATACGGGAAGAGCTACGAGCAGTACTTC. As protein: CASSAVGYGKSYEQYF.

The chain employs TRBV11-2 and TRBJ2-7; 7 bases agree with TRBD2. V trimming: 2 bases; J trimming: 2 bases; junction bases outside the gene matches: 15. Per the germline V gene, CDR1 is SGHAT and CDR2 is FQNNGV. The CDR3 is 18 amino acids. The CDR3 nucleotides are TGTGCCAGCAGCTTAAGTGCCGCGGGCGGCCGGGGGGCCTACGAGCAGTACGTC. It yields the protein CASSLSAAGGRGAYEQYV.

This rearrangement joins TRBV5-4 to TRBJ2-7, with TRBD2 as a possible D gene (5 bases). The germline V gene encodes CDR1 SGHNT and CDR2 YYREEE (reference sequence). V was shortened by 4 bases and J by 3 bases, with 11 bases between the two germline ends. The CDR3 runs 13 residues. This CDR3 reads CASSARGHYEQYF. As DNA, the CDR3 is TGTGCCAGCAGCGCCCGGGGTCACTACGAGCAGTACTTC.

This chain links TRBV24-1 with TRBJ2-3, with a weak D call TRBD1 (5 bases). Germline assignment: CDR1 KGHDR and CDR2 SFDVKD. The CDR3 sequence is 15 residues long. V was shortened by 4 bases and J by 1 base, with 11 bases between the two germline ends. CDR3 region: CATSDPTVGTDTQYF. CDR3 DNA: TGTGCCACCAGTGACCCGACAGTCGGCACAGATACGCAGTATTTT.

This clone occurred once. V and J are TRBV2 and TRBJ1-2, with a possible D match to TRBD1 (5 bases). The CDR3 sequence is 13 residues long. Trimming removed 1 base from V and 8 bases from J, with 11 bases in between. Germline V gene sequence: CDR1 SNHLY, CDR2 FYNNEI. The CDR3 loop reads CASSEVGAWGYTF. CDR3 nucleotides: TGTGCCAGCAGTGAAGTTGGGGCGTGGGGCTACACCTTC.

The chain links TRBV15 to TRBJ2-3; maybe TRBD2 (6 bases). This CDR3 has 18 residues. Germline V lookup: CDR1 LNHNV, CDR2 YYDKDF (reference sequence). The germline V and J ends were trimmed by 0 bases and 2 bases, with 18 bases remaining between them. CDR3 bases: TGTGCCACCAGCAGAGATACTGTAGCGGATGGTATCACAGATACGCAGTATTTT. Translation: CATSRDTVADGITDTQYF.

The chain links TRBV4-2 to TRBJ1-5; 7 bases line up with TRBD1. Germline trimming cut 0 bases from V and 2 bases from J; bases unmatched to any gene: 4. Germline-derived CDR1 and CDR2 are LGHNA and YNFKEQ. CDR3 size: 16 residues. In DNA, the CDR3 is TGTGCCAGCAGCCAAGATCGGCAGGGGGGCAATCAGCCCCAGCATTTT. This encodes CASSQDRQGGNQPQHF.

The V gene is TRBV19, the J gene TRBJ1-2; 9 bases are shared with TRBD1. The CDR3 has 14 amino acids. Germline CDR1 LNHDA, CDR2 SQIVND (reference sequence). J lost 4 bases, V lost 6 bases, and 6 bases had no gene match. In DNA form, the CDR3 reads TGTGCCAGTAGACGGGACAGGGTCCCCTATGGCTACACCTTC. It yields the protein CASRRDRVPYGYTF.

V and J are TRBV7-8 and TRBJ2-3; TRBD2 aligns across 13 bases. This CDR3 has 15 amino acids. Germline assignment: CDR1 SGHVS and CDR2 FQNEAQ. V lost 3 bases, J lost 5 bases, and 2 bases stayed unmatched. The CDR3 here is CASSLGLAGRDTQYF. CDR3 sequence (DNA): TGTGCCAGCAGCTTGGGACTAGCGGGGCGAGATACGCAGTATTTT. Full variable domain (outside the CDR3, taken from reference TRBV7-8 and TRBJ2-3): GAGVSQSPRYKVAKRGQDVALRCDPISGHVSLFWYQQALGQGPEFLTYFQNEAQLDKSGLPSDRFFAERPEGSVSTLKIQRTQQEDSAVYLCASSLGLAGRDTQYFGPGTRLTVL.

The chain joins TRBV7-2 to TRBJ1-3; D unclear. The CDR3 is 14 amino acids. Germline values: CDR1 SGHTA, CDR2 FQGNSA. The V and J ends lost 5 bases and 1 base respectively, with 9 bases between them. The CDR3 DNA follows: TGTGCCAGCAGCCAAGCTTTTTCTGGAAACACCATATATTTT. Its protein is CASSQAFSGNTIYF.

On this clone itself: This sample also contains other DNA sequences that code for the same CDR3. This chain joins TRBV5-1 and TRBJ1-1; possibly TRBD1 for D (6 bases). The CDR3 runs 14 residues. V was trimmed by 0 bases and J by 0 bases, leaving 6 bases between them. Germline V gives CDR1 SGHRS, CDR2 YFSETQ. The CDR3 DNA reads as TGCGCCAGCAGCTTGGGGACAGTGAACACTGAAGCTTTCTTT. This encodes CASSLGTVNTEAFF.

This clone appeared once. The junction departs from the called germline gene at one end, perhaps through a read error. This sequence joins TRBV12-3 or TRBV12-4 and TRBJ2-1, with a tentative D call TRBD1 (6 bases). The CDR3 runs 11 residues. The CDR3 bases are TGTGCCAGCAGTTTGGACAGAGTCGAAGTCTTC. This codes for CASSLDRVEVF.

The genes are TRBV6-5 and TRBJ1-2; 8 bases fit TRBD1. The CDR3 covers 13 residues. The germline CDR1 and CDR2 sequences are MNHEY and SVGAGI. The junction had 5 bases not matched to a gene; V was cut back by 6 bases and J by 5 bases. The CDR3 nucleotides are TGTGCCAGCAGCTACCGACAGGGGTATGGCTACACCTTC. Its protein is CASSYRQGYGYTF.

This sequence joins TRBV28 and TRBJ2-5, with unresolved D. Germline loops: CDR1 MDHEN, CDR2 SYDVKM. Trimming pared 3 bases from V and 4 bases from J, leaving 3 bases between. The CDR3 is 11 residues long. The chain's CDR3 is CASSLRETQYF. In nucleotides, the CDR3 is TGTGCCAGCAGTTTGAGAGAGACCCAGTACTTC. Together with reference TRBV28 and TRBJ2-5, the CDR3 gives the full variable domain: DVKVTQSSRYLVKRTGEKVFLECVQDMDHENMFWYRQDPGLGLRLIYFSYDVKMKEKGDIPEGYSVSREKKERFSLILESASTNQTSMYLCASSLRETQYFGPGTRLLVL.

This clone was seen a few times. The J gene is TRBJ1-6, the V gene TRBV18; 8 bases fit TRBD1. Germline CDR1 and CDR2: KGHSH and LQKENI. This CDR3 spans 16 amino acids. Trimming took 5 bases from V and 9 from J; bases not matched to a gene: 12. CDR3 nucleotide sequence: TGTGCCAGCTCAAGCCGGGACAGGAATTTGGGTTCACCCCTCCACTTT. Its translation is CASSSRDRNLGSPLHF.

The CDR3 loop reads CASSPGGPTSSYNEQFF. The CDR3 DNA is TGTGCCAGCTCACCAGGCGGACCGACTAGCTCCTACAATGAGCAGTTCTTC. This chain uses TRBV18 with TRBJ2-1; possibly TRBD2 for D (6 bases). The germline V gene encodes CDR1 KGHSH and CDR2 LQKENI. The V gene lost 2 bases and the J gene lost 0 bases, with 14 bases spanning the gap. This CDR3 region has 17 residues.

The chain is built from TRBV7-9 and TRBJ1-1, with 7 bases matching TRBD1. V shed 2 bases and J 4 bases; nucleotides not matched to a gene: 7. Germline V gene sequence: CDR1 SEHNR, CDR2 FQNEAQ (reference sequence). CDR3 length equals 15 residues. The CDR3 DNA sequence: TGTGCCAGCAGCTTACTTCACAGGGGCGGCACTGAAGCTTTCTTT. This codes for CASSLLHRGGTEAFF.

The chain employs TRBV5-4 and TRBJ2-5; D not resolved. This CDR3 is built from 14 residues. Trimming took 4 bases from V and 1 from J, leaving 11 bases between them. CDR1 and CDR2 (germline): SGHNT, YYREEE (reference sequence). CDR3 sequence: CASSPRLGQETQYF. Written as DNA, the CDR3 is TGTGCCAGCAGCCCCAGACTTGGCCAAGAGACCCAGTACTTC. Full variable domain (missing parts from reference TRBV5-4 and TRBJ2-5): ETGVTQSPTHLIKTRGQQVTLRCSSQSGHNTVSWYQQALGQGPQFIFQYYREEENGRGNFPPRFSGLQFPNYSSELNVNALELDDSALYLCASSPRLGQETQYFGPGTRLLVL.

The rearrangement links TRBV27 to TRBJ2-3, with TRBD2 matching 8 bases. After removal of 4 bases from V and 5 bases from J, the junction contained 8 bases not matched to a gene. The length of the CDR3 is 15 residues. Germline V CDR1 and CDR2: MNHEY, SMNVEV (reference sequence). The DNA for the CDR3 is TGTGCCAGCAGTTGGGTCGGGGGGGCTGTAGATACGCAGTATTTT. It is translated as CASSWVGGAVDTQYF.

The chain employs TRBV24-1 and TRBJ2-2, with 8 positions matching TRBD1. V was pared by 4 bases and J by 7 bases, with 7 bases of the junction left unmatched. The length of the CDR3 is 15 residues. Per the germline V gene, CDR1 is KGHDR and CDR2 is SFDVKD. CDR3 coding DNA: TGTGCCACCAGTGACGGAGGACAGGGCGTCGGGGAGCTGTTTTTT. It encodes CATSDGGQGVGELFF.

This sequence joins TRBV5-4 and TRBJ1-1, with 7 bases that match TRBD1. Trimming at V came to 4 bases and at J to 6 bases, leaving 12 bases not matched to a gene. The CDR3 is 15 amino acids. Germline lookup yields CDR1 SGHNT and CDR2 YYREEE (reference sequence). In nucleotides, the CDR3 is TGTGCCAGCAGCCTCGACAGGGCCCCGCACGCTGAAGCTTTCTTT. Its translation is CASSLDRAPHAEAFF.

This rearrangement joins TRBV4-1 to TRBJ1-4, with D unresolved. Trimming took 4 bases from V and 5 from J, leaving 8 bases between them. This CDR3 has 13 residues. Per the germline V gene, CDR1 is MGHRA and CDR2 is YSYEKL. The CDR3 is CASSRALNEKLFF. The CDR3 DNA is TGCGCCAGCAGCCGGGCCCTCAATGAAAAACTGTTTTTT.